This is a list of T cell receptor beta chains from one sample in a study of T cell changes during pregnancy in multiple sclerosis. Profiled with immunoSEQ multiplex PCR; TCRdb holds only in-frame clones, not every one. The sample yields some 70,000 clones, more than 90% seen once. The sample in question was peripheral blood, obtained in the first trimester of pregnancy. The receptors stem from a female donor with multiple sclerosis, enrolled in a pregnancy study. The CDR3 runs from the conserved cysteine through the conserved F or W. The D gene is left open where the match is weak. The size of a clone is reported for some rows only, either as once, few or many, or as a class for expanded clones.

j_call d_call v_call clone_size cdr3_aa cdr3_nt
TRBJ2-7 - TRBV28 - CASTGASAYYEQYF TGTGCCAGCACCGGGGCTAGCGCTTACTACGAGCAGTACTTC
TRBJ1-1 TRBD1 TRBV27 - CASSPGTGARNTEAFF TGTGCCAGCAGTCCTGGGACAGGAGCTCGGAACACTGAAGCTTTCTTT
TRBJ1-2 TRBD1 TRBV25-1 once CASSQTGDGNYGYTF TGTGCCAGCAGTCAAACAGGGGACGGGAACTATGGCTACACCTTC
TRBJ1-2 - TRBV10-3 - CAISEAPEESYGYTF TGTGCCATCAGTGAGGCTCCAGAGGAGAGCTATGGCTACACCTTC
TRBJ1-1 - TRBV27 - CASSKRGRDTEAFF TGTGCCAGTTCAAAAAGGGGTAGGGACACTGAAGCTTTCTTT
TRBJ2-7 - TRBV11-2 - CASSLVFSAISYEQYF TGTGCCAGCAGCTTAGTCTTCAGCGCGATCTCCTACGAGCAGTACTTC
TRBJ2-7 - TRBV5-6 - CASSFVVAYEQYF TGTGCCAGCAGCTTCGTTGTTGCCTACGAGCAGTACTTC
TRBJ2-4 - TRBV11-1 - CASSLSPAKNIQYF TGTGCCAGCAGCTTAAGCCCAGCCAAAAACATTCAGTACTTC
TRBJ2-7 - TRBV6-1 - CASSENHSSYEQYF TGTGCCAGCAGTGAAAACCATAGCAGCTACGAGCAGTACTTC
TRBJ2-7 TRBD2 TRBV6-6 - CASSRPTSGTYEQYF TGTGCCAGCAGCCGCCCCACTAGCGGAACCTACGAGCAGTACTTC
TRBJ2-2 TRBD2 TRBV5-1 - CASSFGTTNTGELFF TGCGCCAGCAGCTTTGGGACTACGAACACCGGGGAGCTGTTTTTT
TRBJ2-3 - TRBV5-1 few CASSFGRDTDTQYF TGCGCCAGCAGCTTCGGGCGGGACACAGATACGCAGTATTTT
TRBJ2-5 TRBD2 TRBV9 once CASSPGLAGGGIRETQYF TGTGCCAGCAGCCCGGGACTAGCGGGAGGTGGTATCAGAGAGACCCAGTACTTC
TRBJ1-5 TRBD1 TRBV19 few CASTRTGVGNQPQHF TGTGCCAGTACCCGGACAGGGGTGGGCAATCAGCCCCAGCATTTT
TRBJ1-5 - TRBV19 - CASFQGGSSSNQPQHF TGTGCCAGTTTTCAGGGAGGATCCTCTAGCAATCAGCCCCAGCATTTT
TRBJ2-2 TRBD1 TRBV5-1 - CASSTDRVGNTGELFF TGCGCCAGCAGCACGGACAGGGTAGGGAACACCGGGGAGCTGTTTTTT
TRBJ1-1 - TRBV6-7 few CASSTPQGMTEAFF TGTGCCAGCAGTACCCCACAGGGAATGACTGAAGCTTTCTTT
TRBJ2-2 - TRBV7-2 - CASSFELRAGELFF TGTGCCAGCAGCTTTGAGCTGCGCGCCGGGGAGCTGTTTTTT
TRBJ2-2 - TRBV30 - CAWSVQWKGGTGELFF TGTGCCTGGAGTGTACAATGGAAAGGGGGCACCGGGGAGCTGTTTTTT
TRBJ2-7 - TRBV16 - CASSHLDTEKKNEQYF TGTGCCAGCAGCCACCTGGACACCGAAAAGAAGAACGAGCAGTACTTC